The rows below give T cell receptor beta chains drawn from one sample of a study of T cell repertoires in cytomegalovirus infection. Their target antigens are unknown. TCRdb used MiXCR to reprocess the reads, holding one entry per CDR3 protein. The sample has about a million distinct CDR3 sequences, around 32% seen once. Sequencing was performed on cultured CD8+ T cells from PBMCs, taken from culture after CMV antigen stimulation. These receptors originate from a human donor in good health (CMV status not recorded). Some clones in this sample may be carry-over from other donors' samples. Both conserved end residues are part of each CDR3. A D gene is named only where the DNA matches it firmly. The listing skips clone size in some rows; elsewhere it reads once, few, many or a size class.

CDR3: CATSREPGTRLDQPQHF
DNA: TGTGCCACCAGCAGAGAGCCCGGGACAAGACTGGATCAGCCCCAGCATTTT
size: -
J: TRBJ1-5
D: -
V: TRBV15

CDR3: CASSRLAGSYEQYF
DNA: TGTGCCAGCAGCCGACTAGCGGGGTCCTACGAGCAGTACTTC
size: few
J: TRBJ2-7
D: TRBD2
V: TRBV7-9

CDR3: CSARDKGGQGFTLYNSPLHF
DNA: TGCAGTGCTAGAGATAAAGGCGGACAGGGGTTTACCCTTTATAATTCACCCCTCCACTTT
size: -
J: TRBJ1-6
D: TRBD1
V: TRBV20-1

CDR3: CASRSLAGPYNEQFF
DNA: TGTGCCAGCAGGTCCCTAGCGGGGCCATACAATGAGCAGTTCTTC
size: many
J: TRBJ2-1
D: TRBD2
V: TRBV7-9

CDR3: CATLSGQKGETQYF
DNA: TGTGCCACCCTCTCCGGACAGAAGGGAGAGACCCAGTACTTC
size: -
J: TRBJ2-5
D: -
V: TRBV2

CDR3: CASSLERGVSRTQYF
DNA: TGTGCCAGCAGCTTGGAGCGGGGGGTTAGTCGGACCCAGTACTTC
size: few
J: TRBJ2-5
D: TRBD2
V: TRBV7-8

CDR3: CASSGVTGGDGYTF
DNA: TGTGCCAGCAGCGGAGTGACAGGGGGTGATGGCTACACCTTC
size: -
J: TRBJ1-2
D: TRBD1
V: TRBV9

CDR3: CASEPDSYNQPQHF
DNA: TGTGCCAGCGAACCCGACAGCTACAATCAGCCCCAGCATTTT
size: few
J: TRBJ1-5
D: -
V: TRBV6-1

CDR3: CASSFAGGVDGYTF
DNA: TGTGCCAGCAGCTTTGCAGGGGGCGTGGATGGCTACACCTTC
size: -
J: TRBJ1-2
D: TRBD1
V: TRBV11-2

CDR3: CASGFTAGDRANTGELFF
DNA: TGTGCTAGTGGTTTCACGGCCGGGGACAGGGCGAACACCGGGGAGCTGTTTTTT
size: -
J: TRBJ2-2
D: TRBD1
V: TRBV12-5

CDR3: CASSPPEGDEQYF
DNA: TGTGCCAGCTCACCACCCGAAGGGGACGAGCAGTACTTC
size: -
J: TRBJ2-7
D: -
V: TRBV18

CDR3: CASRQGGETQYF
DNA: TGTGCCAGTCGACAGGGAGGGGAGACCCAGTACTTC
size: many
J: TRBJ2-5
D: -
V: TRBV19

CDR3: CASSLNLAGDSTDTQYF
DNA: TGTGCCAGCAGTTTAAATCTAGCGGGGGATTCCACAGATACGCAGTATTTT
size: -
J: TRBJ2-3
D: TRBD2
V: TRBV28

CDR3: CASSLGKGYNEQFF
DNA: TGTGCCAGCAGCTTAGGCAAGGGCTACAATGAGCAGTTCTTC
size: -
J: TRBJ2-1
D: -
V: TRBV13

CDR3: CASRSSGTQETQYF
DNA: TGCGCCAGCCGGTCTAGCGGGACTCAAGAGACCCAGTACTTC
size: few
J: TRBJ2-5
D: TRBD2
V: TRBV5-1

CDR3: CASSYRTGVYGYTF
DNA: TGTGCCAGCAGCTACAGGACAGGTGTCTATGGCTACACCTTC
size: many
J: TRBJ1-2
D: TRBD1
V: TRBV7-2

CDR3: CASSVQGAGDEQFF
DNA: TGTGCCAGCAGTGTACAGGGGGCCGGAGATGAGCAGTTCTTC
size: few
J: TRBJ2-1
D: TRBD1
V: TRBV27

CDR3: CASSQDRWGNYGYTF
DNA: TGCGCCAGCAGCCAAGATCGGTGGGGAAACTATGGCTACACCTTC
size: -
J: TRBJ1-2
D: -
V: TRBV4-3

CDR3: CASRDDRSIYGYTF
DNA: TGTGCCAGCAGGGATGACAGGTCCATCTATGGCTACACCTTC
size: many
J: TRBJ1-2
D: -
V: TRBV12-3/TRBV12-4

CDR3: CASSQEEVLTGIPKENEKLFF
DNA: TGCGCCAGCAGCCAAGAGGAGGTACTGACAGGGATCCCGAAGGAGAATGAAAAACTGTTTTTT
size: few
J: TRBJ1-4
D: TRBD1
V: TRBV4-1

CDR3: CASSLGQGVSETQYF
DNA: TGTGCCAGCAGTTTGGGTCAGGGGGTTTCTGAGACCCAGTACTTC
size: few
J: TRBJ2-5
D: TRBD1
V: TRBV28

CDR3: CASSEGKGMNTEAFF
DNA: TGTGCCAGCAGTGAGGGGAAGGGTATGAACACTGAAGCTTTCTTT
size: -
J: TRBJ1-1
D: -
V: TRBV25-1